Listed here are 15 T cell receptor beta chains from one sample, sequenced in a study of cytomegalovirus exposure and HLA in healthy donors (dated by TCRdb to the late 2010s). Receptor libraries were prepared by the immunoSEQ multiplex PCR assay. A mixture of 60 forward primers for TCR Vbeta segments and 13 reverse primers for TCR Jbeta segments was used in the multiplex PCR. The source is immuneACCESS, and TCRdb retained only in-frame sequences with V and J called. Part of the clones is not carried over; for the studies checked, unresolved V genes explain less than half of this, and the remainder is unexplained. The sample data list around 99,000 clones, and 81% of these were observed just once. The top ten hold 2% to 2.5% of the sample. The material sequenced was PBMCs. The receptors shown here come from a man under 40 in good health and CMV-seronegative.

The rearrangement links TRBV6-1 to TRBJ2-5, with no clear D. The V gene's germline CDR1 is MNHNS and CDR2 SASEGT. Trimming stripped 8 bases from V and 5 bases from J, with 18 bases between. The CDR3 totals 14 residues. CDR3 in amino acids: CASGIRPSRETQYF. The CDR3 DNA follows: TGTGCCAGCGGAATTAGACCGTCCAGGGAGACCCAGTACTTC.

The chain combines TRBV6-5 with TRBJ2-3; 8 nucleotides line up with TRBD2. In germline, CDR1 is MNHEY, CDR2 SVGAGI. Trimming removed 0 bases from V and 4 bases from J; junction bases left unmatched: 3. The CDR3 is 15 amino acids. As DNA, the CDR3 is TGTGCCAGCAGTTACTCGGGGACTAGGGCAGATACGCAGTATTTT. Its translation: CASSYSGTRADTQYF.

The rearrangement joins TRBV10-2 to TRBJ1-2, with 8 positions matching TRBD1. Germline values: CDR1 WSHSY, CDR2 SAAADI. Trimming cost V 6 bases and J 3 bases; bases outside gene matches: 6. The CDR3 sequence is 14 residues long. Here the CDR3 DNA reads TGCGCCAGCAGGGAGACAGGGGCTTACTATGGCTACACCTTC. Its protein is CASRETGAYYGYTF.

This clone was counted between two and nine times. The rearrangement links TRBV10-1 to TRBJ1-2, with D possibly TRBD1 on 5 matching bases. The V and J ends lost 1 base and 6 bases respectively, with 12 bases between them. The CDR3 extends over 14 amino acids. Germline V gene lookup returns CDR1 WNHNN and CDR2 SYGVQD (reference sequence). The CDR3 is CASSEFEDTHGYTF. In nucleotides, the CDR3 is TGCGCCAGCAGTGAGTTCGAGGACACCCATGGCTACACCTTC.

This clone was recorded only once. The chain links TRBV6-1 to TRBJ2-3; no firm D call. This CDR3 has 11 residues. Germline assignment: CDR1 MNHNS and CDR2 SASEGT. The V end lost 7 bases, the J end lost 6 bases, and 8 bases lay between the germline ends. DNA of the CDR3: TGTGCCAGCACGCGAGTGGATACGCAGTATTTT. It specifies CASTRVDTQYF.

J is TRBJ1-6 and V is TRBV2; 9 nucleotides line up with TRBD1. CDR3 length: 19 residues. With 1 base clipped from V and 5 bases from J, the junction kept 12 bases outside the gene matches. The germline V gene encodes CDR1 SNHLY and CDR2 FYNNEI. The CDR3 DNA reads as TGTGCCAGCAGTGAAGACCCCGGGACAGGGCGAGAGGATAATTCACCCCTCCACTTT. It codes for CASSEDPGTGREDNSPLHF.

This chain uses TRBV27 with TRBJ2-5; TRBD2 is a possible D gene (5 bases). This CDR3 is 13 amino acids long. The V gene lost 5 bases and the J gene lost 4 bases, with 11 bases spanning the gap. Germline assignment: CDR1 MNHEY and CDR2 SMNVEV (reference sequence). The CDR3 DNA reads TGTGCCAGCAGTGTAGGGAGTCGAGAGACCCAGTACTTC. Its protein is CASSVGSRETQYF.

The rearrangement links TRBV15 to TRBJ2-5; weak D call: TRBD2 (6 bases). Germline V CDR1 and CDR2: LNHNV, YYDKDF (reference sequence). The V end lost 3 bases, the J end lost 2 bases, and 10 bases lay between the germline ends. CDR3 length: 14 residues. The CDR3 spells CATSSEGLQETQYF. The CDR3 DNA is TGTGCCACCAGCAGCGAGGGACTGCAAGAGACCCAGTACTTC. The whole variable domain, remainder taken from reference TRBV15 and TRBJ2-5, is DAMVIQNPRYQVTQFGKPVTLSCSQTLNHNVMYWYQQKSSQAPKLLFHYYDKDFNNEADTPDNFQSRRPNTSFCFLDIRSPGLGDTAMYLCATSSEGLQETQYFGPGTRLLVL.

The chain uses TRBV14 and TRBJ1-6; D remains unclear. Per germline, CDR1 SGHDN and CDR2 FVKESK. Trimming cost V 0 bases and J 7 bases, with 10 bases left between them. This CDR3 has 15 residues. The CDR3 bases are TGTGCCAGCAGCCAAGATTGGCAGGCGAATTCACCCCTCCACTTT. Its protein product is CASSQDWQANSPLHF.

This clone has a handful of counts. This sequence joins TRBV7-9 and TRBJ2-1; TRBD2 agrees at 11 bases. The CDR3 length is 13 residues. The ends lost 9 bases at V and 6 bases at J; junction bases unmatched: 4. The germline V gene encodes CDR1 SEHNR and CDR2 FQNEAQ (reference sequence). Written as DNA, the CDR3 is TGTGCCAGTATCGGACTAGCGGGCAATGAGCAGTTCTTC. It is translated as CASIGLAGNEQFF.

The V and J genes are TRBV6-1 and TRBJ1-5; 8 bases match TRBD1. The trim removed 6 bases at V and 2 bases at J, leaving 6 bases unmatched. From germline, CDR1 is MNHNS and CDR2 SASEGT. The CDR3 runs to 15 residues. CDR3 bases: TGTGCCAGCAGAATGGACAGGGCTGGCAATCAGCCCCAGCATTTT. Translating it yields CASRMDRAGNQPQHF.

The chain combines TRBV29-1 with TRBJ2-1; 12 bases are a match to TRBD2. Germline CDR1 reads SQVTM; CDR2 reads ANQGSEA. The CDR3 is 16 residues long. Trimming took 3 bases from V and 4 from J; bases not matched to a gene: 7. The DNA of the CDR3 is TGCAGCGTTGACCTAGCGGGAGGGCCGGGTTACAATGAGCAGTTCTTC. Its translation: CSVDLAGGPGYNEQFF.

This clone was counted only a few times. The chain employs TRBV19 and TRBJ1-1; the match to TRBD1 covers 8 bases. From germline, CDR1 is LNHDA and CDR2 SQIVND (reference sequence). Trimming at V came to 3 bases and at J to 5 bases, leaving 8 bases not matched to a gene. The CDR3 spans 15 residues. The CDR3 nucleotides read TGTGCCAGTAGTATCCCGACAGGGGTGGAGACTGAAGCTTTCTTT. Translated, it gives CASSIPTGVETEAFF.

This chain joins TRBV15 and TRBJ2-1, with 12 bases aligning to TRBD2. CDR3 length: 18 residues. Germline V lookup: CDR1 LNHNV, CDR2 YYDKDF (reference sequence). Trimming removed 5 bases from V and 0 bases from J; junction bases left unmatched: 8. The CDR3 sequence is CATSWTSGMGGSYNEQFF. CDR3 sequence (DNA): TGTGCCACCAGCTGGACTAGCGGGATGGGGGGCTCCTACAATGAGCAGTTCTTC.

V is TRBV5-1 and J is TRBJ2-7; the D gene is possibly TRBD1 (6 bases). The V and J ends lost 1 base and 4 bases respectively, with 15 bases between them. CDR3 length equals 15 residues. Germline CDR1 SGHRS, CDR2 YFSETQ. CDR3 protein: CASSLIWDKVYEQYF. The DNA of the CDR3 is TGCGCCAGCAGCTTGATTTGGGACAAGGTTTACGAGCAGTACTTC.